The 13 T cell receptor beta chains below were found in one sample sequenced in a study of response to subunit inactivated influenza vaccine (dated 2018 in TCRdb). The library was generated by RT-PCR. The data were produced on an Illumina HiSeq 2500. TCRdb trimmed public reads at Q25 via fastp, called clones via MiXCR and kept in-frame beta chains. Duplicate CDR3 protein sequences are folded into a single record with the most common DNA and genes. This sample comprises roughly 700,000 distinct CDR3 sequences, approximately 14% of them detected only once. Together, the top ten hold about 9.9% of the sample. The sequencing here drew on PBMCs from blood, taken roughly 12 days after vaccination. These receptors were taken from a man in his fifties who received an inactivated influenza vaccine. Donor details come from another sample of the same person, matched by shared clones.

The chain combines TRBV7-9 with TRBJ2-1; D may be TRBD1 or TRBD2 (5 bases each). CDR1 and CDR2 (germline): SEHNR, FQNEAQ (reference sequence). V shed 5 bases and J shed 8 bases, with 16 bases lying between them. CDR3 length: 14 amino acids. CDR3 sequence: CASSSSVGVDEQFF. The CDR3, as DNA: TGTGCCAGCAGCAGTAGCGTGGGGGTCGATGAGCAGTTCTTC. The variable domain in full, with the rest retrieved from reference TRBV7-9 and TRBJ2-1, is DTGVSQNPRHKITKRGQNVTFRCDPISEHNRLYWYRQTLGQGPEFLTYFQNEAQLEKSRLLSDRFSAERPKGSFSTLEIQRTEQGDSAMYLCASSSSVGVDEQFFGPGTRLTVL.

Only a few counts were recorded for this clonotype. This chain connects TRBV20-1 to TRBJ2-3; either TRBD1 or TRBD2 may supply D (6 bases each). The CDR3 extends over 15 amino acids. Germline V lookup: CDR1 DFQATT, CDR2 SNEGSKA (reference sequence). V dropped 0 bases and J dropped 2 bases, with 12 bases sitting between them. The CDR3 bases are TGCAGTGCTAGAGATTCGGGGGCCCCCACAGATACGCAGTATTTT. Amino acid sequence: CSARDSGAPTDTQYF.

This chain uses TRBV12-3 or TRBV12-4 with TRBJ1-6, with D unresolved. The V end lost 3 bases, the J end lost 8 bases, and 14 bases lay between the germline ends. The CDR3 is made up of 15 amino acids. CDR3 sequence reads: CASSFGPSGYSPLHF. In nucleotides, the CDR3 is TGTGCCAGCAGTTTTGGCCCATCGGGATATTCACCCCTCCACTTT.

Here the CDR3 reads CASSQGWKGTSTDTQYF. DNA of the CDR3: TGCGCCAGCAGCCAAGGTTGGAAGGGGACTAGCACAGATACGCAGTATTTT. This rearrangement joins TRBV4-3 to TRBJ2-3; possible D gene TRBD2, 6 bases. V was clipped by 1 base and J by 0 bases, with 14 bases between them. CDR3 length: 17 residues. CDR1 is LGHNA, CDR2 YSLEER, per germline.

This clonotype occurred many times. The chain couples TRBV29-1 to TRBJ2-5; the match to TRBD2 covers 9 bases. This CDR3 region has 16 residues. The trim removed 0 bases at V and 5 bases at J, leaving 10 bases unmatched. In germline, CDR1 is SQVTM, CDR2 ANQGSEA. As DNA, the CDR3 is TGCAGCGTTGAAGAGATGGGCCTAGCGGGGAGGGAGACCCAGTACTTC. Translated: CSVEEMGLAGRETQYF. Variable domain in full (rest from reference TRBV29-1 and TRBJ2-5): SAVISQKPSRDICQRGTSLTIQCQVDSQVTMMFWYRQQPGQSLTLIATANQGSEATYESGFVIDKFPISRPNLTFSTLTVSNMSPEDSSIYLCSVEEMGLAGRETQYFGPGTRLLVL.

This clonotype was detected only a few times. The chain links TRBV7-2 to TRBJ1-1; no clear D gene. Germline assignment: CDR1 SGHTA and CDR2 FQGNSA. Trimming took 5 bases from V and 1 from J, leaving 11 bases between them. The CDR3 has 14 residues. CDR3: CASSPPWKNTEAFF. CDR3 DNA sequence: TGTGCCAGCAGCCCCCCATGGAAGAACACTGAAGCTTTCTTT.

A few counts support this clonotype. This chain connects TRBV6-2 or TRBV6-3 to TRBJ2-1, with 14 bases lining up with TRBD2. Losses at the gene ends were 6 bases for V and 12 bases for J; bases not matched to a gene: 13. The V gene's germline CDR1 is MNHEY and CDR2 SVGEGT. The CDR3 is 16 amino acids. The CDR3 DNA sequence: TGTGCCAGCAGCCCCAGACTAGCGGGAGGGCCGGAGGGGCAGTTCTTC. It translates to CASSPRLAGGPEGQFF.

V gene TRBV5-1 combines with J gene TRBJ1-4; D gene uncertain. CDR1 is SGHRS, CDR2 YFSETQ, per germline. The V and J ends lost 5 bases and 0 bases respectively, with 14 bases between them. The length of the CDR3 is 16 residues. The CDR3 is CASSIGSHATNEKLFF. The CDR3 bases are TGCGCCAGCAGTATCGGCAGCCATGCAACTAATGAAAAACTGTTTTTT.

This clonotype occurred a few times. Here the CDR3 reads CASIPGGSYNEQFF. The CDR3 DNA reads TGTGCCAGCATCCCAGGGGGATCCTACAATGAGCAGTTCTTC. The chain uses TRBV7-9 and TRBJ2-1; the match to TRBD1 covers 7 bases. The CDR3 has 14 residues. Germline V gene lookup returns CDR1 SEHNR and CDR2 FQNEAQ (reference sequence). The ends lost 7 bases at V and 1 base at J; junction bases unmatched: 4.

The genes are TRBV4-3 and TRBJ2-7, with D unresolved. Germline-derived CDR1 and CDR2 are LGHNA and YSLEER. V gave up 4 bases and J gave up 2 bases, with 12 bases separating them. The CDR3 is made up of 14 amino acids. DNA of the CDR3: TGCGCCAGCAGCCCGGTGGTACAGACCTACGAGCAGTACTTC. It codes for CASSPVVQTYEQYF.

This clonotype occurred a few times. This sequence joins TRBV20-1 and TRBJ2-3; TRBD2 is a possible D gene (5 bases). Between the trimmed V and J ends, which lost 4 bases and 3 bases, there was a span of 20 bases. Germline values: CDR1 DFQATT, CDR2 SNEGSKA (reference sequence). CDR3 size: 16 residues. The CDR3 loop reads CSATGSNIGTTDTQYF. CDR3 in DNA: TGCAGTGCTACGGGGTCGAATATAGGTACGACAGATACGCAGTATTTT.

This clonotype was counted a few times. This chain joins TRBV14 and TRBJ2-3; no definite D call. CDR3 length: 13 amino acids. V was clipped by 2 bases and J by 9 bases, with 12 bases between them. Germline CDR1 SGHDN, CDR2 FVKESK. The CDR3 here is CASSQLPDGTQYF. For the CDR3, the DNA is TGTGCCAGCAGCCAATTGCCAGACGGGACGCAGTATTTT. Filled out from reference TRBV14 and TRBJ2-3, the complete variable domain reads EAGVTQFPSHSVIEKGQTVTLRCDPISGHDNLYWYRRVMGKEIKFLLHFVKESKQDESGMPNNRFLAERTGGTYSTLKVQPAELEDSGVYFCASSQLPDGTQYFGPGTRLTVL.

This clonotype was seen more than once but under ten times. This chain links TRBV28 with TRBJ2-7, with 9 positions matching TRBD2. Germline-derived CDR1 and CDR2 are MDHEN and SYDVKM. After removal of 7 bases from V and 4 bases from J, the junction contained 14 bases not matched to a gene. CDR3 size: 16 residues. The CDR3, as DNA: TGTGCCAGCACCTGGAGTGCGGGAGGGCCATCGTACGAGCAGTACTTC. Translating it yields CASTWSAGGPSYEQYF.